This entry lists 27 T cell receptor beta chains sequenced from one sample in a study of OX40 agonist ivuxolimab in advanced cancers. The repertoire was sequenced with immunoSEQ multiplex PCR; TCRdb's copy has only in-frame clones and lacks some. The data contain 60,000 to 70,000 clones, around 83% of them singletons. The material sequenced was CD4+ or CD8+ T cells sorted from blood, taken in a trial of the OX40 agonist ivuxolimab. Receptor source: an adult with an advanced solid tumor such as melanoma, head and neck, liver or kidney cancer.

This clone was seen more than once but under ten times. This chain uses TRBV28 with TRBJ2-7; TRBD2 matches 12 bases. The CDR3 consists of 17 residues. Germline V CDR1 and CDR2: MDHEN, SYDVKM. Trimming removed 4 bases from V and 0 bases from J; junction bases left unmatched: 7. The CDR3 region has the DNA TGTGCCAGCAGTTATGTACTAGCGGGAGGAACCTCCTACGAGCAGTACTTC. Its protein product is CASSYVLAGGTSYEQYF.

The chain employs TRBV23-1 and TRBJ2-1, with TRBD2 matching 15 bases. TRBV23-1 is flagged as an ORF with uncertain function. Trimming at V came to 4 bases and at J to 1 base, leaving 8 bases not matched to a gene. This CDR3 is 19 amino acids long. CDR3 DNA: TGCGCCAGCAGTCTCAGGACTAGCGGGAGGGCCCGATCCTACAATGAGCAGTTCTTC. Residues: CASSLRTSGRARSYNEQFF.

The chain couples TRBV4-2 to TRBJ2-5, with TRBD2 as a possible D gene (5 bases). The germline gives CDR1 LGHNA, CDR2 YNFKEQ. Trimming shortened V by 4 bases and J by 0 bases, and 9 bases separated the two germline ends. This CDR3 comprises 14 residues. CDR3: CASSRTADQETQYF. The CDR3 DNA is TGTGCCAGCAGCCGCACAGCGGACCAAGAGACCCAGTACTTC.

The chain links TRBV4-2 to TRBJ2-2; no clear D. Trimming stripped 0 bases from V and 7 bases from J, with 9 bases between. Germline CDR1 LGHNA, CDR2 YNFKEQ. This CDR3 spans 14 amino acids. The CDR3 nucleotides are TGTGCCAGCAGCCAAGATAGTTCTAGCGGGGAGCTGTTTTTT. It translates to CASSQDSSSGELFF.

The count of this clone is one. The chain links TRBV19 to TRBJ1-5, with D unresolved. V was trimmed by 3 bases and J by 6 bases, leaving 9 bases between them. The CDR3 length is 13 residues. CDR1 is LNHDA, CDR2 SQIVND, per germline (reference sequence). The CDR3 region has the DNA TGTGCCAGTAGTATCCAGCTTCGTCAGCCCCAGCATTTT. This gives the protein CASSIQLRQPQHF.

V is TRBV10-3 and J is TRBJ1-1; a possible D gene is TRBD1 (6 bases). The germline gives CDR1 ENHRY, CDR2 SYGVKD. V lost 10 bases to trimming and J lost 1 base, with 13 bases between them. The CDR3 totals 13 residues. For the CDR3, the DNA is TGTGCCACCGAGAGGGGGGCGAACACTGAAGCTTTCTTT. Amino acids: CATERGANTEAFF.

The chain recombines TRBV7-2 with TRBJ1-5; perhaps TRBD1 as D (5 bases). This CDR3 contains 15 residues. CDR1 and CDR2 from the germline V gene are SGHTA and FQGNSA. V was shortened by 5 bases and J by 5 bases, with 16 bases between the two germline ends. CDR3 in DNA: TGTGCCAGCAGCCGACAGACCAGGGACGATCAGCCCCAGCATTTT. Encoded protein: CASSRQTRDDQPQHF.

This rearrangement joins TRBV27 to TRBJ2-1; D perhaps matches TRBD1 (6 bases). The ends were cut back, 2 bases at V and 6 bases at J, with 14 bases in the middle. The CDR3 is 15 residues long. CDR1 MNHEY and CDR2 SMNVEV come from the germline V gene (reference sequence). CDR3 coding DNA: TGTGCCAGCAGTTTAGACAGGCATCTATCCAATGAGCAGTTCTTC. Its protein product is CASSLDRHLSNEQFF.

The rearrangement uses TRBV5-5 and TRBJ2-1; 11 nucleotides match TRBD2. Per the germline V gene, CDR1 is SGHKS and CDR2 is YYEKEE (reference sequence). The CDR3 is 16 residues long. V dropped 2 bases and J dropped 8; count of bases not matched to a gene: 9. The CDR3 DNA sequence: TGTGCCAGCAGCTTACTAGCGGGAGTAGCTAGCTATGAGCAGTTCTTC. It specifies CASSLLAGVASYEQFF.

The chain carries TRBV12-5 and TRBJ1-1; D call uncertain. The CDR3 contains 13 residues. The ends were cut back, 5 bases at V and 1 base at J, with 8 bases in the middle. The germline V gene encodes CDR1 LGHNT and CDR2 FRNRAP. The CDR3 reads CASGIERNTEAFF. CDR3 DNA sequence: TGTGCTAGTGGTATCGAAAGGAACACTGAAGCTTTCTTT.

J is TRBJ2-1 and V is TRBV7-3; D is ambiguous. Germline-derived CDR1 and CDR2 are SGHTA and FQGTGA. Trimming shortened V by 5 bases and J by 6 bases, and 11 bases separated the two germline ends. This CDR3 comprises 13 residues. The chain's CDR3 is CASSPDGSNEQFF. The CDR3 nucleotides are TGTGCCAGCAGCCCCGACGGGTCCAATGAGCAGTTCTTC.

This rearrangement joins TRBV2 to TRBJ1-5; perhaps TRBD1 as D (6 bases). V dropped 0 bases and J dropped 10 bases, with 16 bases sitting between them. The length of the CDR3 is 15 residues. Germline V gives CDR1 SNHLY, CDR2 FYNNEI. This CDR3 reads CASSEAGGALRPQHF. For the CDR3, the DNA is TGTGCCAGCAGTGAAGCTGGGGGGGCCCTCCGCCCCCAGCATTTT.

The CDR3 DNA reads TGTGCCAGCAGCCCCGGCGATAGGGTGACCTATGGCTACACCTTC. This sequence encodes CASSPGDRVTYGYTF. V usage is TRBV7-2 and J usage is TRBJ1-2, with D unresolved. Trimming left V 5 bases short and J 4 bases short, with 17 bases between. Germline lookup yields CDR1 SGHTA and CDR2 FQGNSA. The CDR3 covers 15 residues.

This chain joins TRBV27 and TRBJ1-1; D gene unclear. The CDR3 length is 16 residues. Per germline, CDR1 MNHEY and CDR2 SMNVEV (reference sequence). The V gene lost 3 bases and the J gene lost 1 base, with 15 bases spanning the gap. The CDR3 spells CASSLNSGSPNTEAFF. DNA of the CDR3: TGTGCCAGCAGTTTGAATAGTGGCAGCCCGAACACTGAAGCTTTCTTT.

The gene calls are TRBV25-1 and TRBJ2-2, with 7 positions matching TRBD1. Trimming cost V 3 bases and J 9 bases; bases outside gene matches: 7. Germline V gene sequence: CDR1 MGHDK, CDR2 SYGVNS. This CDR3 region has 14 residues. This CDR3 reads CASSDPGTARELFF. CDR3 nucleotide sequence: TGTGCCAGCAGTGATCCCGGGACAGCGAGGGAGCTGTTTTTT.

The V and J genes are TRBV4-2 and TRBJ2-2; D might be TRBD2 (6 bases). V lost 2 bases and J lost 2, with 18 bases in between. This CDR3 spans 18 amino acids. In germline, CDR1 is LGHNA, CDR2 YNFKEQ. CDR3 sequence: CASSQQGTFSLNTGELFF. The DNA of the CDR3 is TGTGCCAGCAGCCAACAAGGGACTTTCTCTTTAAACACCGGGGAGCTGTTTTTT.

J is TRBJ1-4 and V is TRBV29-1, with D hard to call. This CDR3 contains 12 residues. Per germline, CDR1 SQVTM and CDR2 ANQGSEA. With 5 bases removed from V and 5 bases from J, the gap between germline ends came to 9 bases. The CDR3 is CSVRSGNEKLFF. The CDR3 nucleotides read TGCAGCGTTCGGTCCGGGAATGAAAAACTGTTTTTT.

V gene TRBV7-9 combines with J gene TRBJ2-1; TRBD2 matches 8 bases. Germline V gene sequence: CDR1 SEHNR, CDR2 FQNEAQ (reference sequence). With V trimmed by 5 bases and J by 8 bases, 17 bases remained unmatched. This CDR3 region has 17 residues. CDR3 loop: CASSLGITGGFSDEQFF. CDR3 DNA: TGTGCCAGCAGCCTGGGCATCACGGGAGGGTTCAGCGATGAGCAGTTCTTC.

This chain connects TRBV7-9 to TRBJ2-7; D gene unclear. V dropped 5 bases and J dropped 6 bases, with 14 bases sitting between them. CDR1 is SEHNR, CDR2 FQNEAQ, per germline (reference sequence). This CDR3 is built from 13 residues. In DNA form, the CDR3 reads TGTGCCAGCAGCCATCCCGGTTTTGGCGAGCAGTACTTC. Translation: CASSHPGFGEQYF. Full variable domain (rest looked up from reference TRBV7-9 and TRBJ2-7): DTGVSQNPRHKITKRGQNVTFRCDPISEHNRLYWYRQTLGQGPEFLTYFQNEAQLEKSRLLSDRFSAERPKGSFSTLEIQRTEQGDSAMYLCASSHPGFGEQYFGPGTRLTVT.

This clone was seen a few times. V is TRBV19 and J is TRBJ2-3; perhaps TRBD2 as D (7 bases). Germline CDR1 is LNHDA and CDR2 is SQIVND (reference sequence). The length of the CDR3 is 18 residues. V lost 8 bases, J lost 4 bases, and 28 bases lay in between. This chain's CDR3 is CASAKRGAGVTMADTQYF. The CDR3 DNA reads as TGTGCCAGTGCTAAACGGGGGGCGGGAGTGACAATGGCAGATACGCAGTATTTT.

The chain has TRBV19 and TRBJ2-5; 7 nucleotides match TRBD2. The germline V gene encodes CDR1 LNHDA and CDR2 SQIVND (reference sequence). J lost 5 bases, V lost 3 bases, and 12 bases had no gene match. This CDR3 comprises 16 residues. This chain's CDR3 is CASSMLLGGGRETQYF. CDR3 in DNA: TGTGCCAGTAGTATGCTTCTGGGCGGGGGTCGGGAGACCCAGTACTTC.

In this sample, this clone turned up once. The rearrangement joins TRBV28 to TRBJ1-5; TRBD1 matches 9 bases. Germline assignment: CDR1 MDHEN and CDR2 SYDVKM. The CDR3 has 13 residues. V was clipped by 10 bases and J by 7 bases; unmatched bases: 8. The chain's CDR3 is CAIWDRVEQPQHF. The CDR3 DNA reads TGTGCCATCTGGGACAGGGTCGAGCAGCCCCAGCATTTT.

The rearrangement joins TRBV11-2 to TRBJ2-1; no firm D call. The V gene's germline CDR1 is SGHAT and CDR2 FQNNGV. The CDR3 has 16 residues. V lost 1 base and J lost 0, with 10 bases in between. The CDR3 is CASSLGASPSYNEQFF. Here the CDR3 DNA reads TGTGCCAGCAGCTTAGGGGCCTCTCCCTCCTACAATGAGCAGTTCTTC.

The chain recombines TRBV5-4 with TRBJ1-1; TRBD1 is a possible D gene (6 bases). CDR1 and CDR2 from the germline V gene are SGHNT and YYREEE (reference sequence). The CDR3 contains 15 residues. Trimming removed 1 base at V and 5 bases at J, with 15 bases between. CDR3 sequence: CASSLLGAGLTEAFF. CDR3 bases: TGTGCCAGCAGCTTGTTGGGGGCGGGTTTGACTGAAGCTTTCTTT.

V usage is TRBV21-1 and J usage is TRBJ2-7. TRBV21-1 is a documented pseudogene. CDR3 length equals 14 residues. The CDR3 sequence: CASSKGSASYEQYF. CDR3 nucleotide sequence: TGTGCCAGCAGCAAAGGGTCAGCTTCCTACGAGCAGTACTTC.

This rearrangement joins TRBV6-1 to TRBJ2-3; D may be TRBD2 (6 bases). Germline loops: CDR1 MNHNS, CDR2 SASEGT. Trimming shortened V by 0 bases and J by 0 bases, and 10 bases separated the two germline ends. The CDR3 runs to 16 residues. The CDR3 loop is CASSEARLDSTDTQYF. The CDR3 region has the DNA TGTGCCAGCAGTGAAGCGCGACTAGATAGCACAGATACGCAGTATTTT.

The J gene is TRBJ2-7, the V gene TRBV10-3, with TRBD1 matching over 7 bases. CDR1 is ENHRY and CDR2 is SYGVKD in the germline V gene. The CDR3 is 14 residues long. After removal of 6 bases from V and 2 bases from J, the junction contained 7 bases not matched to a gene. The CDR3 spells CAIRSGTATYEQYF. In DNA form, the CDR3 reads TGTGCCATCAGATCCGGGACAGCCACCTACGAGCAGTACTTC.